This TCR beta chain appears in the sequencing data of a study of blood T cells in healthy people across ages. Germline V gives CDR1 SGHRS, CDR2 YFSETQ. The CDR3 runs to 14 residues. V was shortened by 2 bases and J by 2 bases, with 7 bases between the two germline ends. A second roughly 6 to 12 cycle PCR used barcoded and J-beta primers. A 12-random-nucleotide template-switch adaptor tagged each cDNA molecule. TCRdb itself ran the 5' RACE reads through MiXCR, one entry per CDR3 protein. The sample holds 1.5 million to 2 million distinct CDR3 sequences, around 48% seen once. The origin of this receptor is a woman in her forties in good health. The chain is built from TRBV5-1 and TRBJ1-4; D gene unclear. The sample consisted of blood. CDR3 region: CASSLRKTNEKLFF. CDR3 in DNA: TGCGCCAGCAGCTTACGAAAGACTAATGAAAAACTGTTTTTT.